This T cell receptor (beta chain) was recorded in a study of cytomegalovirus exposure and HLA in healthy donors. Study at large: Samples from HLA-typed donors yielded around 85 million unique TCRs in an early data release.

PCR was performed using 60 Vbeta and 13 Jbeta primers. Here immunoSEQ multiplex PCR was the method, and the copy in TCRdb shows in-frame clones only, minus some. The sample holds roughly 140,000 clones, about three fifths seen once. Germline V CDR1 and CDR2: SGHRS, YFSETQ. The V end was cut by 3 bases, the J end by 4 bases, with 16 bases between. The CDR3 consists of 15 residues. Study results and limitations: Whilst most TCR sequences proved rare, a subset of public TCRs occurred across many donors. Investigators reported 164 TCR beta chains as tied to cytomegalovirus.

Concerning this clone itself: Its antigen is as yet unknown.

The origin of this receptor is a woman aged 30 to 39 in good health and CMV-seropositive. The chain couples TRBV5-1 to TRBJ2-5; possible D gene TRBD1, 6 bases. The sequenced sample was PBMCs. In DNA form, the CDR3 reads TGCGCCAGCAGCTCGATTGGGACACCAGGAGAGACCCAGTACTTC. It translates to CASSSIGTPGETQYF.